The present entry profiles one T cell receptor beta chain with its context. Its antigen remains unidentified. Employing constant-segment primers, 5'RACE generated TCR alpha and TCR beta cDNA libraries bearing sample barcodes and UMIs. MiXCR was run by TCRdb on the 5' RACE reads, yielding one entry per CDR3 protein. Of about 160,000 distinct CDR3 sequences in the sample, 25% to 40% were seen once. This entry comes from a study of T-cell memory formation after mild COVID-19. Study details: Largely, TCR clusters stayed within a single donor. Study results and caveats: Chiefly within CM and EM were the contracting CD4+ clones; CD8+ ones were within EMRA. Prior to infection, memory already included some responding clones, suggesting cross-reactive memory joined.

Trimming removed 3 bases from V and 4 bases from J, with 10 bases in between. The CDR3 is 13 amino acids. Sequenced material: PBMCs or a T cell subset sorted from them (not recorded which). The chain employs TRBV12-3 or TRBV12-4 and TRBJ2-7, with a weak D call TRBD1 (6 bases). The sequence was obtained from an adult woman who had mild COVID-19 (a few samples of this study predate the infection). Cell type and time point are not known. CDR3 nucleotides: TGTGCCAGCAGTTTCAGGGGCGCGTACGAGCAGTACTTC. As protein: CASSFRGAYEQYF.